This entry lists 13 T cell receptor beta chains sequenced from one sample in a study of control samples from healthy donors and cancer patients (dated by TCRdb to 2020 to 2022). The library was generated by the immunoSEQ multiplex PCR assay. TCRdb carries this immuneACCESS record with in-frame sequences only. Its versions omit some clonotypes, under half of them owing to an unresolved V gene in the studies checked, with the rest unexplained. For this sample there are roughly 170,000 clones; around 88% appear just once. The ten largest clones add up to under 5% of the sample. Sequenced input: blood. The receptors stem from a woman younger than 45 in good health.

This rearrangement joins TRBV6-4 to TRBJ1-1; weak D call: TRBD1 (6 bases). Looked up from germline, CDR1 is MRHNA and CDR2 is SNTAGT. This CDR3 is built from 15 residues. The ends were cut back, 7 bases at V and 3 bases at J, with 18 bases in the middle. This chain's CDR3 is CASNIAGVDDTEAFF. The CDR3 coding sequence is TGTGCCAGCAATATAGCAGGGGTGGATGACACTGAAGCTTTCTTT.

CDR3: CASSETRGTAYEQYF. The DNA of the CDR3 is TGTGCCAGCAGTGAAACGAGAGGGACAGCCTACGAGCAGTACTTC. This sequence joins TRBV2 and TRBJ2-7; TRBD1 matches 7 bases. Germline loops: CDR1 SNHLY, CDR2 FYNNEI. V lost 2 bases and J lost 2; bases outside the gene matches: 6. The length of the CDR3 is 15 residues. Using reference TRBV2 and TRBJ2-7 for the parts outside the CDR3, the full variable domain is EPEVTQTPSHQVTQMGQEVILRCVPISNHLYFYWYRQILGQKVEFLVSFYNNEISEKSEIFDDQFSVERPDGSNFTLKIRSTKLEDSAMYFCASSETRGTAYEQYFGPGTRLTVT.

This clone was observed once. The CDR3 DNA reads as TGTGCCTGGAGCGAAATATCGGGGGACGAGCAGTACGTC. This codes for CAWSEISGDEQYV. The genes are TRBV30 and TRBJ2-7; possibly TRBD2 for D (6 bases). This CDR3 region has 13 residues. Between the trimmed V and J ends, which lost 3 bases and 5 bases, there was a span of 14 bases. CDR1 GTSNPN and CDR2 SVGIG come from the germline V gene (reference sequence).

The rearrangement links TRBV4-2 to TRBJ1-2; D is undetermined. The germline gives CDR1 LGHNA, CDR2 YNFKEQ. The length of the CDR3 is 16 residues. The V and J ends lost 1 base and 1 base respectively, with 13 bases between them. The CDR3 protein is CASSQVSAELNYGYTF. The CDR3 bases are TGTGCCAGCAGCCAAGTGTCGGCCGAGCTTAACTATGGCTACACCTTC.

This chain uses TRBV4-2 with TRBJ2-1; D uncertain. V was pared by 0 bases and J by 7 bases, with 13 bases between. The CDR3 length is 15 residues. Germline lookup yields CDR1 LGHNA and CDR2 YNFKEQ. CDR3 DNA sequence: TGTGCCAGCAGCCAAGATAAGGGTGAAGGGAATGAGCAGTTCTTC. This codes for CASSQDKGEGNEQFF.

The chain is built from TRBV4-1 and TRBJ1-2, with 10 bases identical to TRBD1. CDR3 length: 15 residues. CDR1 is MGHRA and CDR2 is YSYEKL in the germline V gene. The V segment lost 4 bases and the J segment 2 bases; nucleotides outside the gene matches: 4. The DNA of the CDR3 is TGCGCCAGCAGCCCGGACAGGGGGGCGAACTATGGCTACACCTTC. This codes for CASSPDRGANYGYTF.

The J gene is TRBJ2-1, the V gene TRBV28, with 7 bases lining up with TRBD2. Germline lookup yields CDR1 MDHEN and CDR2 SYDVKM. This CDR3 region has 15 residues. Germline trimming cut 6 bases from V and 2 bases from J; bases unmatched to any gene: 7. The CDR3 region is CASSPGRGAYNEQFF. The CDR3 coding sequence is TGTGCCAGCAGCCCAGGTCGGGGGGCCTACAATGAGCAGTTCTTC.

This clone was recorded only once. The sample holds other DNA sequences that translate to the same CDR3. V and J are TRBV20-1 and TRBJ1-2; unclear D gene. Germline CDR1 DFQATT, CDR2 SNEGSKA (reference sequence). Trimming shortened V by 6 bases and J by 3 bases, and 8 bases separated the two germline ends. The CDR3 contains 11 residues. The CDR3 region has the DNA TGCAGTGCATTAAGGGACTATGGCTACACCTTC. Translation: CSALRDYGYTF.

The chain recombines TRBV5-1 with TRBJ1-1, with 10 nucleotides matching TRBD1. The CDR3 is 16 residues long. The V and J ends lost 4 bases and 0 bases, in that order; junction bases with no gene match: 6. Germline CDR1 SGHRS, CDR2 YFSETQ. The CDR3 nucleotides are TGCGCCAGCAGCCCGACAGGGGGCGCGATGAACACTGAAGCTTTCTTT. As protein: CASSPTGGAMNTEAFF.

This clone was detected once. V gene TRBV4-1 combines with J gene TRBJ2-1; tentative D call: TRBD1 (5 bases). With 1 base removed from V and 12 bases from J, the gap between germline ends came to 10 bases. This CDR3 region has 12 residues. The germline CDR1 and CDR2 sequences are MGHRA and YSYEKL. The DNA for the CDR3 is TGCGCCAGCAGCCAAGTTCAGGGTACGCAGTTCTTC. Encoded protein: CASSQVQGTQFF.

V usage is TRBV27 and J usage is TRBJ1-4, with D possibly matching TRBD1 (5 bases). The V end lost 3 bases, the J end lost 7 bases, and 12 bases lay between the germline ends. CDR1 and CDR2 from the germline V gene are MNHEY and SMNVEV (reference sequence). CDR3 length equals 14 residues. The CDR3 region is CASSLSGGGEKLFF. In DNA form, the CDR3 reads TGTGCCAGCAGTTTGAGCGGGGGGGGTGAAAAACTGTTTTTT.

V gene TRBV7-6 combines with J gene TRBJ1-1; weak D call: TRBD1 (5 bases). The ends were cut back, 3 bases at V and 4 bases at J, with 18 bases in the middle. The germline V gene encodes CDR1 SGHVS and CDR2 FNYEAQ. This CDR3 contains 16 residues. The chain's CDR3 is CASSLVREQGGTEAFF. CDR3 DNA sequence: TGTGCCAGCAGCTTGGTAAGGGAGCAGGGCGGCACTGAAGCTTTCTTT.

The rearrangement links TRBV6-5 to TRBJ1-6; D is possibly TRBD1 (5 bases). CDR1 MNHEY and CDR2 SVGAGI come from the germline V gene. Trimming cost V 5 bases and J 7 bases, with 12 bases left between them. This CDR3 has 14 amino acids. The CDR3 DNA reads as TGTGCCAGCAGTCCCCCGGGACCAAATTCACCCCTCCACTTT. This sequence encodes CASSPPGPNSPLHF.